The clone carrying this TCR beta chain has a count of ten or more. Its antigen is not known. This record belongs to a study of T cells in Graves' hyperthyroidism and ophthalmopathy. TCR beta CDR3 regions were amplified from RNA. An initial round of RT-PCR targeting the TCR CDR3 relied on the HTBI primer set. MiXCR was run by TCRdb on the multiplex PCR reads, yielding one entry per CDR3 protein. The sample consists of roughly 700,000 distinct CDR3 sequences, around 15% of them appearing once. The CDR3 sequence is 14 residues long. V dropped 3 bases and J dropped 5; count of bases not matched to a gene: 4. The germline gives CDR1 SGHAT, CDR2 FQNNGV. Overall study results and limits: A 13 V-J model separated ophthalmopathy from stable hyperthyroidism.

V and J are TRBV11-2 and TRBJ2-3; 8 nucleotides align to TRBD1. Sequencing used blood. The receptor's source is a man in his fifties with Graves' hyperthyroidism. This CDR3 is CASSFRGRGDTQYF. The CDR3 nucleotides read TGTGCCAGCAGCTTCAGGGGGCGAGGAGATACGCAGTATTTT. Using reference TRBV11-2 and TRBJ2-3 for the parts outside the CDR3, the full variable domain is EAGVAQSPRYKIIEKRQSVAFWCNPISGHATLYWYQQILGQGPKLLIQFQNNGVVDDSQLPKDRFSAERLKGVDSTLKIQPAKLEDSAVYLCASSFRGRGDTQYFGPGTRLTVL.